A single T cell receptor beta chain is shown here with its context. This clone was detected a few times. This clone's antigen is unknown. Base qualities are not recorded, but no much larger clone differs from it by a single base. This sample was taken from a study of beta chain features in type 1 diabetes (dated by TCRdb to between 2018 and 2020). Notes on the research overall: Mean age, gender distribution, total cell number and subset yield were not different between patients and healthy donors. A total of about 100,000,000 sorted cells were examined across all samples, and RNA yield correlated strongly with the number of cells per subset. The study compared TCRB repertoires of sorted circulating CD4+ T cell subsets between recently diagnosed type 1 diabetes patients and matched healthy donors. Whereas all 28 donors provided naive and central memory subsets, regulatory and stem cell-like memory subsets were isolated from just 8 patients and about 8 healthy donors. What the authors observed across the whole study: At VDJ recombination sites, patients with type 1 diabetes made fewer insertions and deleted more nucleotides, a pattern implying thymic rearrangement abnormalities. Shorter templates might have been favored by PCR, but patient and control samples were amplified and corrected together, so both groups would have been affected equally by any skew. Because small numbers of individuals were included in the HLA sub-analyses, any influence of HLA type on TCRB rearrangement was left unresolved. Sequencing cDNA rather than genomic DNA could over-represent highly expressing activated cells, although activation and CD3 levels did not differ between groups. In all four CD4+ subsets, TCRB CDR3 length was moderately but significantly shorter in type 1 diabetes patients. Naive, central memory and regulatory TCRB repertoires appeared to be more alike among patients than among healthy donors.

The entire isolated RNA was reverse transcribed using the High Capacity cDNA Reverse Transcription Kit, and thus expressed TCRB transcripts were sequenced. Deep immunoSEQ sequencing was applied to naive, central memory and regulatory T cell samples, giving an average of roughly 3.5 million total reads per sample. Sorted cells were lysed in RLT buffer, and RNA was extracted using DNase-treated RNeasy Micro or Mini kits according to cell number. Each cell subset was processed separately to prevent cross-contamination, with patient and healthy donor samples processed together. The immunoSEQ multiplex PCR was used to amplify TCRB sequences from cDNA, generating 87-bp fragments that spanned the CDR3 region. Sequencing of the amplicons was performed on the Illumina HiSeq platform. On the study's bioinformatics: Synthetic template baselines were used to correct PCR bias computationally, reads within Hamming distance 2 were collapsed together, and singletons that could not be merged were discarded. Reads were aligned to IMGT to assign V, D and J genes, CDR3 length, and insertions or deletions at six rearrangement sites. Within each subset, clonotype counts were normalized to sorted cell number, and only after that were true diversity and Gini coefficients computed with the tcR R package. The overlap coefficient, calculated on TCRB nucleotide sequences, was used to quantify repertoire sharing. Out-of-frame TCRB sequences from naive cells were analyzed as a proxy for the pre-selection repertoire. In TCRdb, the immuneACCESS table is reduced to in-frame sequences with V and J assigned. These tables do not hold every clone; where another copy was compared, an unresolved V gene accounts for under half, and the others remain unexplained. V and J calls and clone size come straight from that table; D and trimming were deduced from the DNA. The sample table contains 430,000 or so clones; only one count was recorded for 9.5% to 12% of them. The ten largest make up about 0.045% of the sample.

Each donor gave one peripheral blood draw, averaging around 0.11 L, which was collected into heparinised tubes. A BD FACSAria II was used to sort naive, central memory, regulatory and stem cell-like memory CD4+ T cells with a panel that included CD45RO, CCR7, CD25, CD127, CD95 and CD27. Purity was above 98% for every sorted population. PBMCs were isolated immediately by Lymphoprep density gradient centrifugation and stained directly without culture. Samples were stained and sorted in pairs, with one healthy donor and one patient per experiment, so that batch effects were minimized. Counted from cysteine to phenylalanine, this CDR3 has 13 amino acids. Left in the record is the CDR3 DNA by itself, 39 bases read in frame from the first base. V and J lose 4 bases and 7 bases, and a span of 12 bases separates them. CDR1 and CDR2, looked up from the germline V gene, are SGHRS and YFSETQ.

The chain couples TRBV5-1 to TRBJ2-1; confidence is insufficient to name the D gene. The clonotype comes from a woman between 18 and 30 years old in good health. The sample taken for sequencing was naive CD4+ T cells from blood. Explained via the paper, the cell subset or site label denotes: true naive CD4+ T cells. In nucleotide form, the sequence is TGCGCCAGCAGCCCGGTCCCCCATAATGAGCAGTTCTTC. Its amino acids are CASSPVPHNEQFF.